This T cell receptor (beta chain) is from a study of blood T cell repertoires in COVID-19. Study context: Some COVID-19 samples were acute and others convalescent; all came from the United States, Italy and Spain. PBMCs, B-cell-depleted T cells, or T cells provided the cDNA or gDNA that made up the material.

CDR3 size: 16 residues. Authors' processing steps: By means of reference gene primer amplification, nucleated cell counts were estimated. Clones were sequenced by immunoSEQ multiplex PCR, and TCRdb holds only the in-frame ones, with some missing. The DNA gave D and trimming, while V, J and clone size come from that table. In the table there are about 400,000 clones, 75% to 90% of which are singletons. The rearrangement links TRBV1 to TRBJ2-3; no DNA check was done on the table's D call, TRBD1. TRBV1 is noted as a pseudogene. The sequenced material came from peripheral blood. This TCR was sampled from a young woman with acute or convalescent COVID-19. For the CDR3, the DNA is TGCACCAGCAGCCACCGGGACACCGCTAGCACAGATACGCAGTATTTT. Amino acids: CTSSHRDTASTDTQYF.